The table lists the clone carrying this T cell receptor beta chain with a count of one. Its antigen remains unidentified. Unsorted samples drew genomic DNA from about 100 million PBMCs. This sample was taken from a study of shared clonotypes between healthy human individuals. In replicate PCRs of unsorted PBMC, around 300 ng DNA, 31,000 or so T cell genomes, was used. Under the authors' procedure: Filtering of immunoSEQ junctional sequences could not match full-length read filtering. Assay: immunoSEQ multiplex PCR; the TCRdb copy retains only in-frame clones and omits some. That table gives V, J and clone size, and the DNA gave D and trimming. The data hold hundreds of thousands of clones, with around 80% observed a single time. Whole-study results and caveats: Sampling included only blood; tissue repertoires likely differ.

Material for sequencing was PBMCs. The source is a woman between 40 and 50 years old in good health. Some clones in this sample may be carry-over from other donors' samples.

CDR3 sequence reads: CASSRWGAGGKYQPQHF. For the CDR3, the DNA is TGTGCCAGCAGTAGGTGGGGGGCGGGTGGTAAGTATCAGCCCCAGCATTTT. V usage is TRBV27 and J usage is TRBJ1-5, with D possibly being TRBD1 (6 bases). The germline gives CDR1 MNHEY, CDR2 SMNVEV (reference sequence). The CDR3 covers 17 residues. Trimming cost V 5 bases and J 5 bases, with 22 bases left between them.